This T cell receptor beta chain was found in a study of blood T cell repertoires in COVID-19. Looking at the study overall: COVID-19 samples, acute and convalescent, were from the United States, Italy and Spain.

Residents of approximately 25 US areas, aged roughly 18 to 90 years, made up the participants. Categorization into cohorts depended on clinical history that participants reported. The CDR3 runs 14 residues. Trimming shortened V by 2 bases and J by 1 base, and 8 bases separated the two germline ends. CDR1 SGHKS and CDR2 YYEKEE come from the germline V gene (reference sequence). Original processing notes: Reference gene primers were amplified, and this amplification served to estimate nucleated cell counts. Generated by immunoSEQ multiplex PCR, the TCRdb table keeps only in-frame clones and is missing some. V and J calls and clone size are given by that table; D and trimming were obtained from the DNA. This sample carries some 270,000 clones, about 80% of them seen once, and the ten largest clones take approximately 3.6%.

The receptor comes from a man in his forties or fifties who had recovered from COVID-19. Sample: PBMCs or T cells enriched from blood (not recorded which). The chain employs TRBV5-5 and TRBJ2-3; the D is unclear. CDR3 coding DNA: TGTGCCAGCAGCTTTCTAGTGGGCACAGATACGCAGTATTTT. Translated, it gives CASSFLVGTDTQYF.